This TCR beta chain was captured in a study of blood T cell repertoires in COVID-19 (dated by TCRdb to about 2020). Notes on the research overall: Samples covering the acute and convalescent phases of COVID-19 were provided by collaborators in the United States, Italy and Spain. The material from the prospective study consisted of cDNA or gDNA derived from T cells, B-cell-depleted T cells, or PBMCs. The dataset comprised deeply sampled blood TCRbeta repertoires from subjects exposed to, actively infected with, or recovered from COVID-19. The repertoires were released in a freely available public database meant as a resource for research on the immune response to SARS-CoV-2. Samples came from the ongoing ImmuneRACE study (first 160 participants) plus 1,254 subjects from 6 global collaborators. Nearly every sample came with metadata listing a de-identified subject ID, COVID-19 status, age in years and sex. Where HLA class I and class II types were available, the types were taken from metadata supplied by the sample provider, not from assay-based typing.

Summary of the overall study and its limitations: How much clinical and demographic metadata was included differed by source and by participant, and the metadata was provided uncurated.

On this clone itself: Its cognate antigen has yet to be identified. The record has no base qualities; no much larger clone is one base away.

TCRbeta CDR3 regions were amplified from genomic DNA by means of the immunoSEQ Assay, a bias-controlled multiplex PCR. Under the source paper's analysis protocol: The number of nucleated cells in each sample was estimated from the amplification of reference gene primers within the assay. To quantify the absolute abundance of each unique TCRbeta CDR3 rearrangement, sequence reads were collapsed and filtered. For each sample, productive Simpson clonality was calculated as the square root of Simpson's diversity index across productive rearrangements. Entries here come from immuneACCESS through TCRdb and include only in-frame sequences with V and J called. Some clones fail to appear in such tables; in the studies checked, an unresolved V gene covers under half of the shortfall, and the cause of the remainder is unknown. The V and J calls and the clone size are those of that table, but D and trimming were determined from the DNA. The sample data list 150,000 or so clones, and over 90% of these were observed just once. The ten most abundant clones make up 2% of the sample.

One collaborating source in Seattle enrolled patients while the patients were actively infected and followed the patients over time throughout the course of disease. Each collaborating institution followed its own protocols to collect whole blood in K2EDTA tubes. For TCRbeta analysis, collaborators shipped samples as frozen whole blood, isolated PBMCs, or DNA extracted from either of those sample types. This sequence originates from a woman aged 60-70 years with COVID-19, enrolled during active disease. Sequencing was carried out using peripheral blood.

DNA sequence: TGTGCCAGCAGGCATTCCGGGATCGAGAAACTGTTTTTT. It translates as CASRHSGIEKLFF. The chain links TRBV3-1 (or the pseudogene TRBV3-2) with TRBJ1-4; no D gene is confidently identified. A distance of 16 bases separates the germline ends of V and J, which lose 6 bases and 11 bases respectively. The CDR3 runs 13 amino acids, cysteine and phenylalanine included. Only the CDR3 DNA is retained, 39 bases long and in frame from the first base. CDR1 and CDR2 were assigned from the germline V gene (reference sequence) as LGHDT and YNNKEL.